The 23 T cell receptor beta chains below all came from one sample that was sequenced in a study of cytomegalovirus exposure and HLA in healthy donors. The study ran its PCR with 60 Vbeta and 13 Jbeta primers. Profiling relied on immunoSEQ multiplex PCR, and the TCRdb table lists in-frame clones only, not all of them. The table records roughly 180,000 clones, almost 85% of them present only once. Sequencing input: PBMCs. The receptor source for this set is a boy between 10 and 17 years old in good health and CMV-seronegative.

The V call is TRBV5-1, the J call TRBJ1-3; a weak D match, TRBD1 (5 bases). The CDR3 sequence is 14 residues long. V dropped 3 bases and J dropped 4 bases, with 11 bases sitting between them. Germline CDR1 and CDR2: SGHRS and YFSETQ. CDR3 DNA sequence: TGCGCCAGCAGCTCACCGACAGACGGAAACACCATATATTTT. It specifies CASSSPTDGNTIYF.

The chain joins TRBV27 to TRBJ2-1, with 7 bases lining up with TRBD1. The V segment lost 5 bases and the J segment 8 bases; nucleotides outside the gene matches: 18. Germline-derived CDR1 and CDR2 are MNHEY and SMNVEV (reference sequence). CDR3 length: 17 amino acids. The chain's CDR3 is CASSPTGVSPQVDEQFF. The DNA for the CDR3 is TGTGCCAGCAGTCCTACAGGGGTATCGCCCCAGGTCGATGAGCAGTTCTTC.

The chain recombines TRBV10-3 with TRBJ2-3, with a possible D match to TRBD1 (6 bases). V was clipped by 6 bases and J by 6 bases, with 13 bases between them. The CDR3 has 13 residues. Germline V gives CDR1 ENHRY, CDR2 SYGVKD. CDR3 bases: TGTGCCATCAGCCGGACAGTTCCGGATACGCAGTATTTT. Protein sequence: CAISRTVPDTQYF.

The chain carries TRBV6-1 and TRBJ1-2, with D maybe TRBD1 (6 bases). The germline V and J ends were trimmed by 6 bases and 7 bases, with 15 bases remaining between them. The CDR3 is 13 residues long. CDR1 and CDR2 from the germline V gene are MNHNS and SASEGT. CDR3 DNA sequence: TGTGCCAGCAGGCCACAGGGTGCTGCTGGCTACACCTTC. Translation gives CASRPQGAAGYTF.

CDR3 coding DNA: TGTGCCAGCAGCTTGGGGGGGCGATTGAACACTGAAGCTTTCTTT. Protein: CASSLGGRLNTEAFF. This rearrangement joins TRBV7-2 to TRBJ1-1, with D possibly being TRBD1 (6 bases). The CDR3 runs to 15 residues. Germline-derived CDR1 and CDR2 are SGHTA and FQGNSA. The V gene lost 3 bases and the J gene lost 0 bases, with 11 bases spanning the gap.

This clone has a single count. The J gene is TRBJ2-7, the V gene TRBV10-3, with 8 bases lining up with TRBD2. This CDR3 region has 15 residues. Germline CDR1 and CDR2: ENHRY and SYGVKD. The J segment lost 1 base and the V segment lost 6 bases, leaving 8 bases of the junction unmatched. CDR3 in DNA: TGTGCCATCAGCGGGGGGGACTTGTTTTCCTACGAGCAGTACTTC. Amino acids: CAISGGDLFSYEQYF.

This rearrangement joins TRBV19 to TRBJ2-1; 7 bases are shared with TRBD1. Germline CDR1 LNHDA, CDR2 SQIVND (reference sequence). Germline trimming cut 6 bases from V and 2 bases from J; bases unmatched to any gene: 7. This CDR3 has 15 residues. DNA of the CDR3: TGTGCCAGTAGCCCTCCGGGACAGACCTACAATGAGCAGTTCTTC. Translation: CASSPPGQTYNEQFF.

CDR3 sequence (DNA): TGTGCCAGCAGTCGGACAGGATCCAGCAATCAGCCCCAGCATTTT. Translating it yields CASSRTGSSNQPQHF. The rearrangement links TRBV28 to TRBJ1-5, with 7 bases lining up with TRBD1. J lost 1 base, V lost 5 bases, and 5 bases had no gene match. Germline V gene data show CDR1 as MDHEN and CDR2 as SYDVKM. The CDR3 length is 15 residues.

A remark on this clone: The germline gene is not matched at one end of the junction; a read error may be the cause. The gene calls are TRBV28 and TRBJ1-4; D not certain. Per the germline V gene, CDR1 is MDHEN and CDR2 is SYDVKM. This CDR3 spans 15 amino acids. CDR3 region: CAGRRPGGMEEKLFF. The CDR3, as DNA: TGTGCCGGCAGGAGGCCAGGAGGGATGGAAGAAAAACTGTTTTTT.

The chain carries TRBV5-1 and TRBJ2-6; D possibly corresponds to TRBD1 (7 bases). The CDR3 extends over 20 amino acids. Per the germline V gene, CDR1 is SGHRS and CDR2 is YFSETQ. V was shortened by 0 bases and J by 0 bases, with 19 bases between the two germline ends. The CDR3 region is CASSLENRGTAASGANVLTF. DNA for the CDR3: TGCGCCAGCAGCTTGGAAAACCGGGGGACAGCGGCCTCTGGGGCCAACGTCCTGACTTTC. The whole variable domain, remainder taken from reference TRBV5-1 and TRBJ2-6, is KAGVTQTPRYLIKTRGQQVTLSCSPISGHRSVSWYQQTPGQGLQFLFEYFSETQRNKGNFPGRFSGRQFSNSRSEMNVSTLELGDSALYLCASSLENRGTAASGANVLTFGAGSRLTVL.

The chain links TRBV25-1 to TRBJ2-1, with 11 bases aligning to TRBD2. Trimming cost V 9 bases and J 8 bases; bases outside gene matches: 9. There are 14 residues in the CDR3. Germline CDR1 reads MGHDK; CDR2 reads SYGVNS. CDR3 DNA sequence: TGTGCCAGGGGACTAGCGGAGGTGGGCGATGAGCAGTTCTTC. Protein: CARGLAEVGDEQFF. Using reference TRBV25-1 and TRBJ2-1 for the parts outside the CDR3, the full variable domain is EADIYQTPRYLVIGTGKKITLECSQTMGHDKMYWYQQDPGMELHLIHYSYGVNSTEKGDLSSESTVSRIRTEHFPLTLESARPSHTSQYLCARGLAEVGDEQFFGPGTRLTVL.

In its sample, this clone was seen once. The V and J genes are TRBV2 and TRBJ1-5; weak D call: TRBD1 (6 bases). Trimming removed 8 bases from V and 5 bases from J, with 13 bases in between. The CDR3 has 13 residues. The germline CDR1 and CDR2 sequences are SNHLY and FYNNEI. The CDR3 protein is CASLGQYDQPQHF. The CDR3 DNA reads as TGTGCCAGCCTCGGACAGTACGATCAGCCCCAGCATTTT. The whole variable domain, remainder taken from reference TRBV2 and TRBJ1-5, is EPEVTQTPSHQVTQMGQEVILRCVPISNHLYFYWYRQILGQKVEFLVSFYNNEISEKSEIFDDQFSVERPDGSNFTLKIRSTKLEDSAMYFCASLGQYDQPQHFGDGTRLSIL.

This clone was recorded a few times. The chain has TRBV27 and TRBJ2-7; the D gene is possibly TRBD2 (5 bases). Germline lookup yields CDR1 MNHEY and CDR2 SMNVEV (reference sequence). V was pared by 2 bases and J by 3 bases, with 14 bases between. This CDR3 has 15 residues. For the CDR3, the DNA is TGTGCCAGCAGTTTAAAGATTGGGAGAAACTACGAGCAGTACTTC. Translated, it gives CASSLKIGRNYEQYF.

This chain links TRBV9 with TRBJ2-3; 7 nucleotides line up with TRBD2. Germline values: CDR1 SGDLS, CDR2 YYNGEE. The CDR3 covers 16 residues. The V gene end was trimmed by 0 bases and the J gene end by 0 bases; junction bases not matched to a gene: 4. CDR3: CASSVAGGGSTDTQYF. In DNA, the CDR3 is TGTGCCAGCAGCGTAGCTGGCGGGGGTAGCACAGATACGCAGTATTTT.

This clone was picked up many times. V and J are TRBV5-1 and TRBJ1-1, with D perhaps matching TRBD1 (6 bases). V was trimmed by 9 bases and J by 4 bases, leaving 16 bases between them. The CDR3 has 13 residues. The V gene's germline CDR1 is SGHRS and CDR2 YFSETQ. The CDR3 spells CATQGGGGTEAFF. CDR3 in DNA: TGCGCCACCCAAGGGGGTGGGGGCACTGAAGCTTTCTTT. Filled out from reference TRBV5-1 and TRBJ1-1, the complete variable domain reads KAGVTQTPRYLIKTRGQQVTLSCSPISGHRSVSWYQQTPGQGLQFLFEYFSETQRNKGNFPGRFSGRQFSNSRSEMNVSTLELGDSALYLCATQGGGGTEAFFGQGTRLTVV.

This chain uses TRBV4-1 with TRBJ2-1; D possibly corresponds to TRBD2 (5 bases). The V end was cut by 0 bases, the J end by 0 bases, with 9 bases between. The germline V gene has CDR1 MGHRA and CDR2 YSYEKL. This CDR3 has 16 amino acids. The CDR3 loop is CASSQDEGVSYNEQFF. In DNA, the CDR3 is TGCGCCAGCAGCCAAGATGAGGGTGTCTCCTACAATGAGCAGTTCTTC.

In its sample, this clone was seen a few times. The chain carries TRBV15 and TRBJ2-5, with D unresolved. There are 12 residues in the CDR3. Deletions cut 1 base from V and 5 bases from J, with 5 bases between. CDR1 is LNHNV and CDR2 is YYDKDF in the germline V gene (reference sequence). The CDR3 is CATSRGPETQYF. In DNA form, the CDR3 reads TGTGCCACCAGCAGAGGTCCGGAGACCCAGTACTTC.

The chain employs TRBV9 and TRBJ2-1; 8 bases line up with TRBD2. CDR1 and CDR2 (germline): SGDLS, YYNGEE. This CDR3 has 15 residues. The junction had 13 bases not matched to a gene; V was cut back by 4 bases and J by 10 bases. This CDR3 reads CASSPPGGPFIEQFF. The CDR3 coding sequence is TGTGCCAGCAGCCCCCCGGGGGGGCCATTTATAGAGCAGTTCTTC.

This chain joins TRBV7-8 and TRBJ2-6; D is unresolved. This CDR3 is built from 16 residues. CDR1 is SGHVS and CDR2 is FQNEAQ in the germline V gene. V dropped 3 bases and J dropped 0 bases, with 9 bases sitting between them. CDR3 sequence: CASSLRRGSGANVLTF. The DNA for the CDR3 is TGTGCCAGCAGCTTGCGCAGAGGCTCTGGGGCCAACGTCCTGACTTTC.

This clone was counted once. This chain links TRBV30 with TRBJ1-1, with D tentatively TRBD1 (6 bases). V lost 0 bases, J lost 1 base, and 12 bases lay in between. CDR1 and CDR2 from the germline V gene are GTSNPN and SVGIG (reference sequence). The CDR3 has 15 residues. In nucleotides, the CDR3 is TGTGCCTGGAGTGTGGCACAGGGCGAGAACACTGAAGCTTTCTTT. It encodes CAWSVAQGENTEAFF.

The J gene is TRBJ1-5, the V gene TRBV28; D remains unclear. The V and J ends lost 1 base and 6 bases respectively, with 10 bases between them. The germline V gene has CDR1 MDHEN and CDR2 SYDVKM. There are 14 residues in the CDR3. The CDR3 DNA reads TGTGCCAGCAGTTTATCTGCAGGAGGTCAGCCCCAGCATTTT. Protein product: CASSLSAGGQPQHF.

This chain joins TRBV11-3 and TRBJ2-1, with 7 bases matching TRBD1. Germline V lookup: CDR1 SGHNT, CDR2 YENEEA. CDR3 length: 13 amino acids. Germline trimming cut 2 bases from V and 8 bases from J; bases unmatched to any gene: 3. CDR3 in amino acids: CASSLNRGYEQFF. Written as DNA, the CDR3 is TGTGCCAGCAGCTTAAACAGGGGCTATGAGCAGTTCTTC.

This chain connects TRBV28 to TRBJ1-1, with D possibly TRBD1 on 6 matching bases. Trimming removed 8 bases from V and 4 bases from J, with 8 bases in between. The CDR3 has 11 amino acids. The germline V gene has CDR1 MDHEN and CDR2 SYDVKM. This CDR3 is CASGGRTEAFF. The CDR3 DNA reads as TGTGCCAGCGGGGGCCGCACTGAAGCTTTCTTT.